This T cell receptor (beta chain) was recorded in a study of CD8 T cells in cerebrospinal fluid in Alzheimer's disease. Study at large: Plate-based nested PCR sequencing and droplet-based sequencing measured CSF T cell clonal expansion. Whole-study findings and limits: The largest CSF clone was proportionally bigger in mild cognitive impairment or Alzheimer's disease than controls.

In germline, CDR1 is SGHRS, CDR2 YFSETQ. The CDR3 is 13 residues long. This clonotype is labeled medium-sized based on frequency. What it binds is not known. Participants were all in good physical condition and free of acute infection. A live/dead marker was used to sort live CSF cells for droplet sequencing. TCRdb processed the 10x single-cell sequencing reads again and assigns one entry to each CDR3 protein, with no DNA. Recorded for this sample: over a thousand distinct CDR3 sequences. This TCR came from a human donor in good health. This chain uses TRBV5-1 with TRBJ2-5. The sample was cerebrospinal fluid. CDR3 sequence: CASSSQERKTQYF.